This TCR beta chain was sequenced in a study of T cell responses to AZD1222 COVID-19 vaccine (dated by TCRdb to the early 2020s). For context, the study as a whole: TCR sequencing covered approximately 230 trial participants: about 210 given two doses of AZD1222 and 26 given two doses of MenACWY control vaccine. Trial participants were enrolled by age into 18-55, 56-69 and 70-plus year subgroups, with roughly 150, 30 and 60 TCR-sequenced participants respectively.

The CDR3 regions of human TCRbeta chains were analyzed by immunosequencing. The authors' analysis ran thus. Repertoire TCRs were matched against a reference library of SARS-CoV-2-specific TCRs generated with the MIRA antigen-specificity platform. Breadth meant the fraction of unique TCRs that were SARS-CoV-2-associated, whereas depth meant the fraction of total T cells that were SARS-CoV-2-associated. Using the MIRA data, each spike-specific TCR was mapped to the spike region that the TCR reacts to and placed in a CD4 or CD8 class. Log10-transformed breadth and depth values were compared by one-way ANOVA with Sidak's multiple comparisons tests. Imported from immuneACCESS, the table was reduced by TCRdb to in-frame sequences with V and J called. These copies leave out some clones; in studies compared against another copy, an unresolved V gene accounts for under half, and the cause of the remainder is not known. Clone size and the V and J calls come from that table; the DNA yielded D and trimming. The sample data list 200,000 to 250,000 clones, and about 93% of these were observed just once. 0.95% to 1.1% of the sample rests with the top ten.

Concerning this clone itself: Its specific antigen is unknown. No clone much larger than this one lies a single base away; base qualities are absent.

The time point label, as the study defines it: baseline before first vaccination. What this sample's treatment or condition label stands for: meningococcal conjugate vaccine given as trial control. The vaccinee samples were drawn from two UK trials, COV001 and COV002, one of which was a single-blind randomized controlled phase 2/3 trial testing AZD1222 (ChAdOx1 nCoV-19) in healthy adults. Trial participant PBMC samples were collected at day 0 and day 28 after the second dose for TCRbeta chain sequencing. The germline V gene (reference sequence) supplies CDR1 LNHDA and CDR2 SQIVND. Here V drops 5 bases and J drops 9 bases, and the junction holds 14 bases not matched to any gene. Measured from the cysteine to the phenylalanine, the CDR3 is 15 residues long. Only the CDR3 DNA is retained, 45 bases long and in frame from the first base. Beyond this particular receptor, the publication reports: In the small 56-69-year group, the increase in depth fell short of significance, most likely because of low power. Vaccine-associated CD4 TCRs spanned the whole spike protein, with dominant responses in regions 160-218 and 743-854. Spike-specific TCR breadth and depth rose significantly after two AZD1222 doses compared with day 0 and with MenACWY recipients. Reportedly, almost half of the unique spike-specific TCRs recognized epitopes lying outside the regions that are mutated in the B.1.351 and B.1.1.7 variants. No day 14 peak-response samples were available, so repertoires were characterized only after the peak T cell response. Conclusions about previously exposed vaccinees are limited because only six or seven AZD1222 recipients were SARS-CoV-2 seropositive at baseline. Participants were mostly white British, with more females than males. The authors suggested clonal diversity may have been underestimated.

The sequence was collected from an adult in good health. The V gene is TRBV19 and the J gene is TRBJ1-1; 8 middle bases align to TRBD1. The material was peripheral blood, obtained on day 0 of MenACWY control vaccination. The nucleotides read TGTGCCAGTAGTGATTGGGGGACAGGCTTCCCCCAAGCTTTCTTT. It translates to CASSDWGTGFPQAFF.